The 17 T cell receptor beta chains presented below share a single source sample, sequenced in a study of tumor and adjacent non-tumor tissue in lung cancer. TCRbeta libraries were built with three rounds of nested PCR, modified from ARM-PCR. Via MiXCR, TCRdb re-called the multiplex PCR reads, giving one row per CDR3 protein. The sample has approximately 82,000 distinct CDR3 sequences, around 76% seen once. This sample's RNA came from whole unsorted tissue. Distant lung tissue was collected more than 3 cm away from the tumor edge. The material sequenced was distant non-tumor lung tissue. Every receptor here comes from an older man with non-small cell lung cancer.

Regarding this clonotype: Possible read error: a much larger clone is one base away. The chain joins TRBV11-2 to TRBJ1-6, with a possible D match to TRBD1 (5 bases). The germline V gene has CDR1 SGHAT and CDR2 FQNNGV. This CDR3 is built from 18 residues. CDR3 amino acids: CVSSSAGTASSYNSPLHF. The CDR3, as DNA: TGTGTCAGCAGTTCGGCCGGGACGGCGAGCTCCTATAATTCACCCCTCCACTTT.

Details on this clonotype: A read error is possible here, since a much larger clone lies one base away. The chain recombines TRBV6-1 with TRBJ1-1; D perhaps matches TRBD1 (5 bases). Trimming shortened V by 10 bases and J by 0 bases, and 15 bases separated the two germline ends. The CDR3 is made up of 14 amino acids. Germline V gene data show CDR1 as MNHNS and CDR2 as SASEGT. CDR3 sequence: CAITGGVLNTEAFF. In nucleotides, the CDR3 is TGTGCCATCACTGGAGGGGTCCTGAACACTGAAGCTTTCTTT.

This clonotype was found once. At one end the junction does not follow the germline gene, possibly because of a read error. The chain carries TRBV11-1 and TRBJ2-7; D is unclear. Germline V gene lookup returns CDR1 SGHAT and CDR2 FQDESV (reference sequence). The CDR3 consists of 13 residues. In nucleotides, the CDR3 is TGTGCCAGCAGCTTGAATGGTGGATACGAGCAATACTTC. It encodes CASSLNGGYEQYF.

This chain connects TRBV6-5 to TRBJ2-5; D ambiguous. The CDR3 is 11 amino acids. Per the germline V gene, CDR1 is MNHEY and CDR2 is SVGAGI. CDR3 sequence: CVSSDRETQYF. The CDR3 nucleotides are TGTGTTAGCAGCGATCGAGAGACCCAGTACTTC.

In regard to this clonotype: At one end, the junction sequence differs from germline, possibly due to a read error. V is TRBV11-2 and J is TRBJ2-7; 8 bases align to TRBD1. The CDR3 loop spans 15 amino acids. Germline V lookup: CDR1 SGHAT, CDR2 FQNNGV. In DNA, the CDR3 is TGTGCCGGCAACTTAGATCAGGGGGCCCCCTACGGGCAGTACTTC. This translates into CAGNLDQGAPYGQYF.

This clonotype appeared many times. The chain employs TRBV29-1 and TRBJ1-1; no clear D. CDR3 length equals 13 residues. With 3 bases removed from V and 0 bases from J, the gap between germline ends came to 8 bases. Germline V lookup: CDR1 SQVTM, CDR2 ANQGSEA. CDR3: CSVDRNMNTEAFF. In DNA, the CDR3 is TGCAGCGTTGACAGAAATATGAACACTGAAGCTTTCTTT.

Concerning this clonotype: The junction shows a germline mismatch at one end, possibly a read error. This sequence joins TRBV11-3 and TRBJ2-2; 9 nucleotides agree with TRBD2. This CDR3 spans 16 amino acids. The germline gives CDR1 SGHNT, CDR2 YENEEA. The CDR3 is CACSCRAVAGAWELFF. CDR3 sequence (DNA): TGTGCCTGCAGCTGCCGGGCGGTAGCGGGGGCCTGGGAGCTGTTTTTT.

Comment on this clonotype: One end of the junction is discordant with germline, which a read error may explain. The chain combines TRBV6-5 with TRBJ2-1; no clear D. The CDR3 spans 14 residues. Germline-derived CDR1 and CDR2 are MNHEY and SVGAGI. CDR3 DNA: TGTGCCAGCAGTTCCCAAGTCAGAACCAATGAGCAGTTTTTC. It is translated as CASSSQVRTNEQFF.

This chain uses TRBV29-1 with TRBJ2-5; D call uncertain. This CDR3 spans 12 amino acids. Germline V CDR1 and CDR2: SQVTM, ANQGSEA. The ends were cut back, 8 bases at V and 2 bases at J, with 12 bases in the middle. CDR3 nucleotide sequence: TGCAGCACCCCTGACGTACAAGAGACCCAGTACTTC. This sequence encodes CSTPDVQETQYF. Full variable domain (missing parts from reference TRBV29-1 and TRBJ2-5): SAVISQKPSRDICQRGTSLTIQCQVDSQVTMMFWYRQQPGQSLTLIATANQGSEATYESGFVIDKFPISRPNLTFSTLTVSNMSPEDSSIYLCSTPDVQETQYFGPGTRLLVL.

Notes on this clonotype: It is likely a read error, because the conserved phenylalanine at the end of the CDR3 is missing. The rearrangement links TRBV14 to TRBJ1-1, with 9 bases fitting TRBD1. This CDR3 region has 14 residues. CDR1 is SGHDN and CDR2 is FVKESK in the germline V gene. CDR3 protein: CARSLGQGNNEAFI. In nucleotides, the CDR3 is TGTGCCAGAAGCCTAGGACAGGGGAACAATGAAGCTTTCATT.

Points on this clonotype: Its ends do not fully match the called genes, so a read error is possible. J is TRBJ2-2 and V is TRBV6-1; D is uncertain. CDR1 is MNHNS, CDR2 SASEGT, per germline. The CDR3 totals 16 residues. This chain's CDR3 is CASSEAPHDNIGELFF. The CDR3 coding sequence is TGTGCCAGCAGTGAAGCACCTCATGATAACATCGGGGAGCTGTTTTTT.

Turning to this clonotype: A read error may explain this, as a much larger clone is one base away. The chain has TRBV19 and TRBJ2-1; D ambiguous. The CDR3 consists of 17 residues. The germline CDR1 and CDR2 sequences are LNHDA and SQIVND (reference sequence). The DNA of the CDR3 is TGTGCCAGTAGTATAGATAGGAGCGAAAGCTCCTACATTGAGCAGTTCTTC. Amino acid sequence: CASSIDRSESSYIEQFF.

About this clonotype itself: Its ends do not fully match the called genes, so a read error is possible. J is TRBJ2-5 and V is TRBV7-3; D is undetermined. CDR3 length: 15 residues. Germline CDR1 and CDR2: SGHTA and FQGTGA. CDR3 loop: CTSSLIGNPQETQYF. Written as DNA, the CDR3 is TGTACCAGCAGCTTAATCGGAAACCCCCAAGAGACCCAGTACTTC.

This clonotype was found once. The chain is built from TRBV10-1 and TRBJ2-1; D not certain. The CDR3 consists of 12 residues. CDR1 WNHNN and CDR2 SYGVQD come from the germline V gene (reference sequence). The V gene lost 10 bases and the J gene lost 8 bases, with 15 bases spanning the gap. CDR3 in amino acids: CATFTWCDEQFF. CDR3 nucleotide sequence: TGCGCCACCTTCACATGGTGCGATGAGCAGTTCTTC.

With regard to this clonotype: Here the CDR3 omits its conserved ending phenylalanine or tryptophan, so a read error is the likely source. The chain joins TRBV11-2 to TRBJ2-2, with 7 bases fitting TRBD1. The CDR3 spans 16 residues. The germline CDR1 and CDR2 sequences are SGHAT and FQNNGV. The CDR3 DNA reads TGTGCCAGCAGCTTAGAGGGCACAGGGGTTGCCGGAGAGCTGTTTTGT. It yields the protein CASSLEGTGVAGELFC.

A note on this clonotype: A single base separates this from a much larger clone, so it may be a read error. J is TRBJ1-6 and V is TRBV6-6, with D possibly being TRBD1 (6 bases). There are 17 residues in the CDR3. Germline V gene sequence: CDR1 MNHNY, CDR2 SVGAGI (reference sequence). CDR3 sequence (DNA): TGTGCCGGCAGGAGGGGACACTCCGACAATTTTAATTCACCCCTCCACTTT. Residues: CAGRRGHSDNFNSPLHF.

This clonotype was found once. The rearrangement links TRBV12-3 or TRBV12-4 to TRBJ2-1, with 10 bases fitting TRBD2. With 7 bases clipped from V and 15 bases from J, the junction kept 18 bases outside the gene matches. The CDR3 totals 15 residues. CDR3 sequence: CASTEGGAGGTEMFF. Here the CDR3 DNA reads TGTGCCAGCACCGAGGGGGGAGCGGGAGGGACTGAGATGTTCTTC.